The 21 T cell receptor beta chains below come from one sample, sequenced in a study of T cell responses to AZD1222 COVID-19 vaccine. TCRdb's table, derived via immunoSEQ multiplex PCR, lists solely in-frame clones and lacks some. Of fewer than 110,000 clones listed, roughly 86% are singletons. Sequenced material: peripheral blood, taken 28 days after the second AZD1222 dose. Source of these receptors: an adult who received the AZD1222 COVID-19 vaccine.

The gene calls are TRBV5-1 and TRBJ1-4; 9 bases match TRBD1. V lost 5 bases to trimming and J lost 8 bases; unmatched junction nucleotides: 4. The CDR3 loop spans 13 amino acids. Germline V CDR1 and CDR2: SGHRS, YFSETQ. This chain's CDR3 is CASRSTGGEKLFF. CDR3 sequence (DNA): TGCGCCAGCAGGAGTACAGGGGGCGAAAAACTGTTTTTT.

The genes are TRBV3-1 (or the pseudogene TRBV3-2) and TRBJ1-1, with D possibly TRBD1 on 5 matching bases. CDR3 length: 14 residues. The V and J ends lost 10 bases and 1 base respectively, with 16 bases between them. CDR1 and CDR2 (germline): LGHDT, YNNKEL (reference sequence). In DNA form, the CDR3 reads TGTGCCACCCGTGATAGAGGGGCGAACACTGAAGCTTTCTTT. Protein product: CATRDRGANTEAFF.

Of note for this clone: One end of the junction does not line up with germline, which may come from a read error. The V gene is TRBV7-7, the J gene TRBJ2-1, with 11 positions matching TRBD2. This CDR3 contains 14 residues. The V gene's germline CDR1 is SSHAT and CDR2 FNYEAQ (reference sequence). The CDR3 nucleotides are TGTGCTAGCAGCTCGGGACTAGCGGCAGATGAGCAGTTCTTC. Amino acid sequence: CASSSGLAADEQFF.

The CDR3: CASSPRTSGALDTQYF. DNA of the CDR3: TGTGCCAGCAGCCCTCGGACTAGCGGTGCCTTAGATACGCAGTATTTT. J is TRBJ2-3 and V is TRBV9; 10 bases align to TRBD2. The germline CDR1 and CDR2 sequences are SGDLS and YYNGEE. This CDR3 spans 16 amino acids. The J segment lost 5 bases and the V segment lost 4 bases, leaving 10 bases of the junction unmatched.

This chain links TRBV28 with TRBJ1-5, with 9 bases aligning to TRBD1. The length of the CDR3 is 15 residues. The germline V gene has CDR1 MDHEN and CDR2 SYDVKM. V was pared by 2 bases and J by 5 bases, with 4 bases of the junction left unmatched. As DNA, the CDR3 is TGTGCCAGCAGTTTAGGAGACAGGGGGTATCAGCCCCAGCATTTT. Translated, it gives CASSLGDRGYQPQHF.

This chain joins TRBV28 and TRBJ2-1; D gene unclear. The germline V and J ends were trimmed by 5 bases and 1 base, with 3 bases remaining between them. This CDR3 has 12 amino acids. Per the germline V gene, CDR1 is MDHEN and CDR2 is SYDVKM. The CDR3 loop is CASSLSYNEQFF. The CDR3 DNA reads TGTGCCAGCAGTCTTTCCTACAATGAGCAGTTCTTC.

This chain connects TRBV7-8 to TRBJ1-5; TRBD1 is a possible D gene (6 bases). Germline CDR1 is SGHVS and CDR2 is FQNEAQ. This CDR3 has 17 residues. V dropped 2 bases and J dropped 0 bases, with 14 bases sitting between them. The chain's CDR3 is CASSLRWRTDSNQPQHF. The DNA of the CDR3 is TGTGCCAGCAGCTTAAGGTGGCGGACAGATAGCAATCAGCCCCAGCATTTT.

The genes are TRBV2 and TRBJ1-3; no clear D. Germline values: CDR1 SNHLY, CDR2 FYNNEI. V was cut by 10 bases and J by 0 bases, with 19 bases left in between. The CDR3 length is 16 residues. The chain's CDR3 is CAITGGSAISGNTIYF. The CDR3 DNA is TGTGCCATCACGGGAGGGAGCGCGATCTCTGGAAACACCATATATTTT.

DNA for the CDR3: TGTGCCTGGAGCCCCCAGACCGGGGAACGAAACACCATATATTTT. Amino acid sequence: CAWSPQTGERNTIYF. The chain combines TRBV30 with TRBJ1-3; D ambiguous. The V end lost 3 bases, the J end lost 5 bases, and 17 bases lay between the germline ends. The CDR3 runs to 15 residues. Germline V gene data show CDR1 as GTSNPN and CDR2 as SVGIG (reference sequence).

This chain connects TRBV5-6 to TRBJ2-1; 10 nucleotides agree with TRBD2. The CDR3 sequence is 14 residues long. The germline gives CDR1 SGHDT, CDR2 YYEEEE. V shed 4 bases, J shed 6 bases, and the junction held 4 bases outside the gene matches. CDR3 in amino acids: CASSPPSGSNEQFF. As DNA, the CDR3 is TGTGCCAGCAGCCCCCCTAGCGGGAGCAATGAGCAGTTCTTC.

CDR3 sequence: CASSSTRATNEKLFF. The CDR3 DNA reads TGTGCCAGCAGTTCGACCAGGGCAACTAATGAAAAACTGTTTTTT. The V gene is TRBV6-5, the J gene TRBJ1-4, with a possible D match to TRBD1 (5 bases). CDR1 and CDR2 from the germline V gene are MNHEY and SVGAGI. This CDR3 region has 15 residues. Deletions cut 4 bases from V and 0 bases from J, with 9 bases between.

The chain recombines TRBV6-5 with TRBJ2-5; D tentatively fits TRBD1 or TRBD2 (6 bases each). Germline-derived CDR1 and CDR2 are MNHEY and SVGAGI. The CDR3 length is 15 residues. V was cut by 6 bases and J by 7 bases, with 21 bases left in between. This CDR3 is CASRPVGAEGGTQYF. The CDR3 nucleotides are TGTGCCAGCAGGCCGGTGGGGGCCGAGGGAGGGACCCAGTACTTC.

The chain has TRBV3-1 (or the pseudogene TRBV3-2) and TRBJ1-1; D is perhaps TRBD1 (5 bases). The V and J ends lost 8 bases and 5 bases respectively, with 9 bases between them. Germline V gene sequence: CDR1 LGHDT, CDR2 YNNKEL (reference sequence). CDR3 length: 11 amino acids. In nucleotides, the CDR3 is TGTGCCAGCGGACAACAGACTGAAGCTTTCTTT. Amino acids: CASGQQTEAFF.

This rearrangement joins TRBV5-1 to TRBJ2-7, with D maybe TRBD2 (6 bases). Deletions cut 3 bases from V and 6 bases from J, with 19 bases between. CDR1 and CDR2 from the germline V gene are SGHRS and YFSETQ. The CDR3 extends over 15 amino acids. The CDR3 protein is CASSSYRDSLGEQYF. The CDR3 DNA is TGCGCCAGCAGCTCCTACCGGGACTCCCTCGGCGAGCAGTACTTC.

The chain joins TRBV18 to TRBJ1-5; D not certain. The V gene's germline CDR1 is KGHSH and CDR2 LQKENI. This CDR3 contains 13 residues. V lost 2 bases and J 1 base, leaving 3 bases between the germline ends. The CDR3 reads CASSPSSNQPQHF. CDR3 bases: TGTGCCAGCTCACCATCAAGCAATCAGCCCCAGCATTTT.

The V gene is TRBV5-6, the J gene TRBJ2-5; no clear D. The CDR3 has 14 residues. CDR1 SGHDT and CDR2 YYEEEE come from the germline V gene. The V gene lost 4 bases and the J gene lost 6 bases, with 16 bases spanning the gap. The CDR3 nucleotides are TGTGCCAGCAGCGTCGAAAGGGATGACAAGACCCAGTACTTC. This encodes CASSVERDDKTQYF.

This chain connects TRBV5-6 to TRBJ1-2; D remains unclear. The CDR3 has 13 residues. Germline V gene data show CDR1 as SGHDT and CDR2 as YYEEEE. Trimming shortened V by 1 base and J by 4 bases, and 8 bases separated the two germline ends. The CDR3 sequence: CASSLYGSYGYTF. In DNA, the CDR3 is TGTGCCAGCAGCTTGTACGGGTCCTATGGCTACACCTTC. Using reference TRBV5-6 and TRBJ1-2 for the parts outside the CDR3, the full variable domain is DAGVTQSPTHLIKTRGQQVTLRCSPKSGHDTVSWYQQALGQGPQFIFQYYEEEERQRGNFPDRFSGHQFPNYSSELNVNALLLGDSALYLCASSLYGSYGYTFGSGTRLTVV.

The count of this clone is one. The chain recombines TRBV4-1 with TRBJ2-3, with no clear D. Trimming cost V 4 bases and J 4 bases, with 3 bases left between them. Germline assignment: CDR1 MGHRA and CDR2 YSYEKL. The CDR3 sequence is 11 residues long. CDR3 in DNA: TGCGCCAGCAGCCGGTCAGATACGCAGTATTTT. Encoded protein: CASSRSDTQYF.

The rearrangement joins TRBV27 to TRBJ1-3, with unresolved D. The CDR3 has 14 residues. V lost 6 bases, J lost 3 bases, and 12 bases lay in between. Germline values: CDR1 MNHEY, CDR2 SMNVEV (reference sequence). The CDR3 DNA reads as TGTGCCAGCAGCCTTGCCGGGTTTGGAAACACCATATATTTT. This translates into CASSLAGFGNTIYF.

The chain links TRBV5-1 to TRBJ2-7, with D unclear. Trimming took 4 bases from V and 4 from J, leaving 9 bases between them. Germline CDR1 is SGHRS and CDR2 is YFSETQ. This CDR3 region has 12 residues. The CDR3 is CASSLTNYEQYF. The CDR3 DNA follows: TGCGCCAGCAGCCTAACAAATTACGAGCAGTACTTC.

The rearrangement joins TRBV9 to TRBJ2-5, with TRBD1 identical over 8 bases. J was trimmed by 6 bases and V by 4 bases; bases with no gene match: 8. CDR1 and CDR2 (germline): SGDLS, YYNGEE. CDR3 length: 14 amino acids. DNA of the CDR3: TGTGCCAGCAGCATCGGGACAGGACTACAGACCCAGTACTTC. As protein: CASSIGTGLQTQYF.